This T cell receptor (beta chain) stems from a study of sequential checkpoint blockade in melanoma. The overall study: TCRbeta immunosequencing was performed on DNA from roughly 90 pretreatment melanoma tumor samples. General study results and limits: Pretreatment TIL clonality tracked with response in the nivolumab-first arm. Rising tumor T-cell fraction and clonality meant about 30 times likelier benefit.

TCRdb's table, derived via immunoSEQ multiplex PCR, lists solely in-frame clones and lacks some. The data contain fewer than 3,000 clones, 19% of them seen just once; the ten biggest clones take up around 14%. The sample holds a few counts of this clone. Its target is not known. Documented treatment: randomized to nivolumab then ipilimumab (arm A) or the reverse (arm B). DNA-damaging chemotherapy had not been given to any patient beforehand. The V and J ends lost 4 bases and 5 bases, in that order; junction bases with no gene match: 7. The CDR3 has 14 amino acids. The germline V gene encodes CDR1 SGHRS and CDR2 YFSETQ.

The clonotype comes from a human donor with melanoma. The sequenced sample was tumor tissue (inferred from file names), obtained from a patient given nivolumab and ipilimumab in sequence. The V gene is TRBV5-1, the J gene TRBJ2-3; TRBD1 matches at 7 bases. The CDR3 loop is CASSQRTGVDTQYF. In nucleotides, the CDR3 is TGCGCCAGCAGCCAGAGAACAGGGGTAGATACGCAGTATTTT.